Listed below are T cell receptor beta chains from one sample, sequenced in a study of vaccination effects on CD4 cells after COVID-19. Assay used: immunoSEQ multiplex PCR; TCRdb lists only in-frame clones, some missing. Among around 56,000 clones listed, approximately 80% were seen once. No antigen has been assigned to these receptors. The material sequenced was CD4+ T cells from PBMCs cultured without peptide, taken before COVID-19 vaccination. These TCRs come from a human donor who received a COVID-19 vaccine. Both conserved end residues are part of each CDR3.

V gene: TRBV18; J gene: TRBJ2-5; CDR3 protein: CASSPRQGQGETQYF
V gene: TRBV28; J gene: TRBJ1-1; CDR3 protein: CASSLPLQFTGRVAAFF
V gene: TRBV2; J gene: TRBJ1-6; CDR3 protein: CAPGQYGSPLHF
V gene: TRBV7-2; J gene: TRBJ2-5; CDR3 protein: CASSRQIGETQYF
V gene: TRBV5-1; J gene: TRBJ2-1; CDR3 protein: CASSSPGQGNNEQFF
V gene: TRBV28; J gene: TRBJ2-5; CDR3 protein: CASKGTGETQYF
V gene: TRBV10-2; J gene: TRBJ1-6; CDR3 protein: CASSKDRGNSPLHF
V gene: TRBV5-1; J gene: TRBJ2-3; CDR3 protein: CASNPTRGGTDTQYF
V gene: TRBV18; J gene: TRBJ2-1; CDR3 protein: CASSATGGHDNEQFF
V gene: TRBV3-1/TRBV3-2; J gene: TRBJ1-3; CDR3 protein: CASGRQGAPGNTIYF
V gene: TRBV11-1; J gene: TRBJ1-3; CDR3 protein: CASSSRGSGNTIYF
V gene: TRBV18; J gene: TRBJ1-3; CDR3 protein: CASSPLDRAPAGNTIYF
V gene: TRBV5-1; J gene: TRBJ2-1; CDR3 protein: CASSLGLADNEQFF
V gene: TRBV19; J gene: TRBJ2-3; CDR3 protein: CASSMTDRTDTQYF
V gene: TRBV9; J gene: TRBJ2-2; CDR3 protein: CASSVKSGELFF
V gene: TRBV6-5; J gene: TRBJ1-2; CDR3 protein: CASSSPDRAAGYTF
V gene: TRBV30; J gene: TRBJ2-2; CDR3 protein: CAWRQGAFTGELFF
V gene: TRBV9; J gene: TRBJ1-1; CDR3 protein: CASSVDGGHYTEAFF
V gene: TRBV3-1/TRBV3-2; J gene: TRBJ2-1; CDR3 protein: CASSQVPGQGAGDEQFF
V gene: TRBV5-1; J gene: TRBJ2-6; CDR3 protein: CASSLGAGAGANVLTF
V gene: TRBV2; J gene: TRBJ1-5; CDR3 protein: CASSEGGQPQHF
V gene: TRBV21-1; J gene: TRBJ2-2; CDR3 protein: CATSRGGFAGELFF
V gene: TRBV30; J gene: TRBJ2-2; CDR3 protein: CAWKRGGGELFF
V gene: TRBV6-1; J gene: TRBJ1-2; CDR3 protein: CASSDRVYGYTF
V gene: TRBV28; J gene: TRBJ1-2; CDR3 protein: CASSTHRGFYGYTF
V gene: TRBV7-6; J gene: TRBJ2-1; CDR3 protein: CASSLMGTGSHFDYNEQFF
V gene: TRBV5-6; J gene: TRBJ1-5; CDR3 protein: CASSGSNQPQHF
V gene: TRBV24-1; J gene: TRBJ2-2; CDR3 protein: CATANTGELFF
V gene: TRBV7-2; J gene: TRBJ1-2; CDR3 protein: CASSQRGGAIYGYTF
V gene: TRBV5-1; J gene: TRBJ2-3; CDR3 protein: CASSISTDTQYF
V gene: TRBV9; J gene: TRBJ2-3; CDR3 protein: CASSVGLNSRSSTDTQYF
V gene: TRBV4-2; J gene: TRBJ2-3; CDR3 protein: CASSQDLASQYF
V gene: TRBV6-6; J gene: TRBJ2-5; CDR3 protein: CASRPDRAETQYF
V gene: TRBV7-3; J gene: TRBJ2-3; CDR3 protein: CASSFQGGPSTDTQYF
V gene: TRBV6-5; J gene: TRBJ1-1; CDR3 protein: CASSLGQVTEAFF
V gene: TRBV5-4; J gene: TRBJ1-1; CDR3 protein: CASSTGQGLTEAFF
V gene: TRBV6-5; J gene: TRBJ1-5; CDR3 protein: CASSYSGQGRPQHF
V gene: TRBV2; J gene: TRBJ1-1; CDR3 protein: CASKENRMNTEAFF
V gene: TRBV2; J gene: TRBJ1-2; CDR3 protein: CASIRGDSKGYTF
V gene: TRBV24-1; J gene: TRBJ1-4; CDR3 protein: CATSDPGTGGEKLFF
V gene: TRBV10-1; J gene: TRBJ2-1; CDR3 protein: CASSPRRYNGEQFF
V gene: TRBV11-2; J gene: TRBJ2-5; CDR3 protein: CASSLDSWGEETQYF
V gene: TRBV24-1; J gene: TRBJ2-5; CDR3 protein: CATSDTAGWQETQYF
V gene: TRBV5-1; J gene: TRBJ1-4; CDR3 protein: CASAPGTANEKLFF
V gene: TRBV3-1/TRBV3-2; J gene: TRBJ2-4; CDR3 protein: CASSQGDVAGRNIQYF
V gene: TRBV3-1/TRBV3-2; J gene: TRBJ2-5; CDR3 protein: CASSQGAPASGKTQYF
V gene: TRBV4-1; J gene: TRBJ1-4; CDR3 protein: CASSQMWEGREKLFF